Below, 8 T cell receptor beta chains from the same sample are listed, as sequenced in a study of blood T cell repertoires in COVID-19 (TCRdb year 2020). Library preparation used the immunoSEQ multiplex PCR assay. TCRdb stores this immuneACCESS table with in-frame sequences only. Part of the clones is absent; in the studies checked, under half of the shortfall reflects unresolved V genes, and no reason is known for the rest. The sample table contains about 210,000 clones; only one count was recorded for around 90% of them. Of the sample, approximately 1.2% falls within the top ten clones. The sequencing input was peripheral blood. Receptors originate from a man aged 30 to 39 with acute or convalescent COVID-19.

V gene TRBV7-3 combines with J gene TRBJ2-3, with a weak D call TRBD2 (5 bases). CDR1 is SGHTA and CDR2 is FQGTGA in the germline V gene. V was shortened by 5 bases and J by 0 bases, with 15 bases between the two germline ends. CDR3 length: 16 residues. Written as DNA, the CDR3 is TGTGCCAGCAGCCCGCTGGACTGGGCTAGCACAGATACGCAGTATTTT. It specifies CASSPLDWASTDTQYF.

CDR3 amino acids: CASSLGRGYGELFF. Written as DNA, the CDR3 is TGTGCCAGCAGCCTAGGGCGGGGGTACGGGGAGCTGTTTTTT. V gene TRBV3-1 (or the pseudogene TRBV3-2) combines with J gene TRBJ2-2; 7 nucleotides match TRBD2. The germline gives CDR1 LGHDT, CDR2 YNNKEL (reference sequence). Trimming removed 4 bases from V and 7 bases from J; junction bases left unmatched: 6. The CDR3 is made up of 14 amino acids.

This clone has a single count. This sequence joins TRBV10-2 and TRBJ2-7; D gene uncertain. CDR1 WSHSY and CDR2 SAAADI come from the germline V gene. V lost 5 bases and J lost 2, with 4 bases in between. The CDR3 totals 11 residues. CDR3 bases: TGCGCCAGCAGTCGTCCCTACGAGCAGTACTTC. It specifies CASSRPYEQYF.

The V and J genes are TRBV28 and TRBJ1-2; no clear D gene. The CDR3 is 13 residues long. Germline CDR1 MDHEN, CDR2 SYDVKM. Trimming cost V 7 bases and J 8 bases, with 17 bases left between them. The CDR3 sequence is CASTPLAGRGYTF. In nucleotides, the CDR3 is TGTGCCAGCACCCCTCTGGCGGGAAGGGGCTACACCTTC.

This clone showed up just once. V usage is TRBV5-1 and J usage is TRBJ1-6, with 8 bases fitting TRBD1. CDR1 SGHRS and CDR2 YFSETQ come from the germline V gene. The CDR3 loop spans 15 amino acids. Trimming took 5 bases from V and 12 from J; bases not matched to a gene: 13. The CDR3 sequence: CASRGTGDPRGPLHF. The CDR3 DNA reads TGCGCCAGCAGGGGGACAGGAGACCCTCGAGGACCCCTCCACTTT.

This chain joins TRBV27 and TRBJ1-4; TRBD1 matches at 7 bases. CDR1 MNHEY and CDR2 SMNVEV come from the germline V gene (reference sequence). Trimming took 5 bases from V and 6 from J; bases not matched to a gene: 12. The CDR3 extends over 16 amino acids. The CDR3 DNA is TGTGCCAGCAGTGTTACCCCAGACAGGGTAGATGAAAAACTGTTTTTT. Translated: CASSVTPDRVDEKLFF.

The chain couples TRBV5-1 to TRBJ2-1; 14 nucleotides agree with TRBD2. Trimming cost V 0 bases and J 7 bases; bases outside gene matches: 6. CDR1 and CDR2 from the germline V gene are SGHRS and YFSETQ. The CDR3 length is 17 residues. CDR3 nucleotide sequence: TGCGCCAGCAGCTTGGGAGGGACTAGCGGGAGAAGGAATGAGCAGTTCTTC. This sequence encodes CASSLGGTSGRRNEQFF. The full variable domain, in which reference TRBV5-1 and TRBJ2-1 provide the parts outside the CDR3, is KAGVTQTPRYLIKTRGQQVTLSCSPISGHRSVSWYQQTPGQGLQFLFEYFSETQRNKGNFPGRFSGRQFSNSRSEMNVSTLELGDSALYLCASSLGGTSGRRNEQFFGPGTRLTVL.

Only one count was recorded for this clone. Germline is not matched at one junction end, which may reflect a read error. V is TRBV7-7 and J is TRBJ2-1, with 10 bases identical to TRBD1. The CDR3 runs 15 residues. CDR1 SSHAT and CDR2 FNYEAQ come from the germline V gene (reference sequence). The CDR3 spells CASSHGQGVDNEQFF. The CDR3 nucleotides are TGTGCTAGCAGCCACGGACAGGGGGTGGACAATGAGCAGTTCTTC.